The entry that follows covers one T cell receptor (beta chain) sequence. The table came from immunoSEQ multiplex PCR; TCRdb's copy has only in-frame clones and leaves some out. The sample includes tens of thousands of clones, about 93% of them seen just once. Pre-surgery treatment included at least one anti-epileptic drug. This entry is derived from a study of brain T cells in children with intractable seizures. This CDR3 comprises 14 residues. Germline values: CDR1 LGHDT, CDR2 YNNKEL (reference sequence). J was trimmed by 7 bases and V by 4 bases; bases with no gene match: 6. The V gene is TRBV3-1 (or the pseudogene TRBV3-2), the J gene TRBJ2-7; 11 nucleotides line up with TRBD2. The receptor was derived from a boy under two years old with tuberous sclerosis and intractable seizures. Specimen: peripheral blood, collected at surgery. CDR3 nucleotides: TGTGCCAGCAGCCTAGCGGGGGGGCTGGGAGAGCAGTACTTC. Amino acid sequence: CASSLAGGLGEQYF.